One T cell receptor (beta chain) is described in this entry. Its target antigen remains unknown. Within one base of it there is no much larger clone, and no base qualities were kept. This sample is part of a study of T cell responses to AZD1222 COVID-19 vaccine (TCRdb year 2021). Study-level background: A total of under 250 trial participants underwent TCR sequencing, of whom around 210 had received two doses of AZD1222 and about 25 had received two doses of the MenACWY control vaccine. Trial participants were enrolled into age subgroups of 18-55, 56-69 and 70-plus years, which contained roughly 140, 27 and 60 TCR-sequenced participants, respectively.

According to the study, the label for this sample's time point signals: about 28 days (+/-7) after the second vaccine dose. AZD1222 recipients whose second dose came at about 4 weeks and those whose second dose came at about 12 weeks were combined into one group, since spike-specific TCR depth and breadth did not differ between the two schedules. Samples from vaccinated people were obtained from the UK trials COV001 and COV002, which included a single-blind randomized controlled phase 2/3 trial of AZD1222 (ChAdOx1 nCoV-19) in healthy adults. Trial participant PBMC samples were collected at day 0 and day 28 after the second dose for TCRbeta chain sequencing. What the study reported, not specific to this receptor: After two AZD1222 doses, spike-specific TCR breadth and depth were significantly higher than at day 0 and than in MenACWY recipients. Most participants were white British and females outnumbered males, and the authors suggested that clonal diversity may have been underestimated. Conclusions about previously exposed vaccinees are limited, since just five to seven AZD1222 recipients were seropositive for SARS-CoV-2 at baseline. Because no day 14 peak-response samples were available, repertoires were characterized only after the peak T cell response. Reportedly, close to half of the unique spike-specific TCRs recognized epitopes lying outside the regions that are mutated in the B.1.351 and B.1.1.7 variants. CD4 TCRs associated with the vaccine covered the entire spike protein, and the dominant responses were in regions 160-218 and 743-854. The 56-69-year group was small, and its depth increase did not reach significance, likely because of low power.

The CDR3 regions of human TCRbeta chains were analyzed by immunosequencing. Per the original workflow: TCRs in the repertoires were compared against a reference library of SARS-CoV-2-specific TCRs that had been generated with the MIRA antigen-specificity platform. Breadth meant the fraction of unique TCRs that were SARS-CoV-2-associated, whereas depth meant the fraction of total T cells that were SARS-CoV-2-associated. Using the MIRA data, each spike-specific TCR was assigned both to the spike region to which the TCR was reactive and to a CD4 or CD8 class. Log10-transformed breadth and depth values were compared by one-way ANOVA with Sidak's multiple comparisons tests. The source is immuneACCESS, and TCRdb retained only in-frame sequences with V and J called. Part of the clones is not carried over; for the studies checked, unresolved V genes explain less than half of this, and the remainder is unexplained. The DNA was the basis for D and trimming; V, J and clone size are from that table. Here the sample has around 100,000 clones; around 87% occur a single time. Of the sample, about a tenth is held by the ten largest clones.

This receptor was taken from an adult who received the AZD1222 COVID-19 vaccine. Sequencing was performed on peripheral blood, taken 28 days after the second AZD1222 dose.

The encoded CDR3 is CASAQSQGPGNTIYF. Here is the DNA: TGTGCCAGCGCTCAAAGTCAGGGGCCTGGAAACACCATATATTTT. Rearrangement joined TRBV9 to TRBJ1-3; TRBD1 is a possible D gene, resting on 6 matching bases. From the germline V gene, CDR1 is SGDLS and CDR2 is YYNGEE. Including cysteine and phenylalanine, the CDR3 has 15 amino acids. Only CDR3 DNA remains: 45 bases, in frame from the first base. V lost 7 bases and J lost 2 bases; the stretch between them is 16 bases long.